This T cell receptor beta chain was sequenced in a study of long-term antiretroviral therapy in people with HIV. Whole-study findings and limits: Controls exceeded HIV repertoires in CDR3 length range. Transplant donor controls retained higher diversity, though diversity increased after ART.

On this clone itself: Its matching antigen is unknown.

This CDR3 comprises 14 residues. The germline V gene encodes CDR1 MNHEY and CDR2 SVGAGI. V was clipped by 4 bases and J by 2 bases, with 10 bases between them. It was version v3.0 of the immunoSEQ assay that was run at survey level. The table came from immunoSEQ multiplex PCR; TCRdb's copy has only in-frame clones and leaves some out. The profile covers some 22,000 clones, with 79% appearing a single time and about 9.4% taken by the ten largest. This chain connects TRBV6-5 to TRBJ2-3; a possible D gene is TRBD1 (6 bases). The sample consisted of unsorted PBMCs, taken 4.1 years after starting antiretroviral therapy. The sequence was collected from a middle-aged woman with HIV. The CDR3 coding sequence is TGTGCCAGCAGTTTCTACAGGGACACAGATACGCAGTATTTT. Translating gives CASSFYRDTDTQYF.